The clone carrying this T cell receptor beta chain was seen a few times. Authors' data handling: Amplification of reference gene primers provided the estimated nucleated cell counts. Measured with immunoSEQ multiplex PCR; TCRdb has only the in-frame clones, and not every one. V, J and clone size derive from that table, while D and trimming were established from the DNA sequence. The profile shows about 390,000 clones, over 75% of them singletons. CDR1 and CDR2 from the germline V gene are SGHDT and YYEEEE. Trimming at V came to 3 bases and at J to 4 bases, leaving 7 bases not matched to a gene. CDR3 size: 15 residues. These data belong to a study of blood T cell repertoires in COVID-19. Overall study: PBMCs, B-cell-depleted T cells, or T cells were the source of the cDNA or gDNA that made up the material.

The sequencing sample was made of peripheral blood. The chain joins TRBV5-6 to TRBJ1-2; 9 bases agree with TRBD1. This receptor was taken from a woman aged 55-70 years with COVID-19, enrolled during active disease. The CDR3 here is CASSWATGGLYGYTF. In DNA, the CDR3 is TGTGCCAGCAGCTGGGCGACAGGGGGTCTCTATGGCTACACCTTC. The complete variable domain, with remaining parts taken from reference TRBV5-6 and TRBJ1-2, reads DAGVTQSPTHLIKTRGQQVTLRCSPKSGHDTVSWYQQALGQGPQFIFQYYEEEERQRGNFPDRFSGHQFPNYSSELNVNALLLGDSALYLCASSWATGGLYGYTFGSGTRLTVV.